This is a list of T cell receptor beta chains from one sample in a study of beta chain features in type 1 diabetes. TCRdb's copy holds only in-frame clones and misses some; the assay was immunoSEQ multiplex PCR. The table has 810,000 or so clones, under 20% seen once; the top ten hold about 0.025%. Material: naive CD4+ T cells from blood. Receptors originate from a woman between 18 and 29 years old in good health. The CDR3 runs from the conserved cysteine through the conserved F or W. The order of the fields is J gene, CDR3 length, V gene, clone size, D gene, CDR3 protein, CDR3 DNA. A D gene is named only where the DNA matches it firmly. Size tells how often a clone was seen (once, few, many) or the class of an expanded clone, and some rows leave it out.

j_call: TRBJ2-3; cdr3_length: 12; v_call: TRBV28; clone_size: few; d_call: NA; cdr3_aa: CASSSGPLPQYF; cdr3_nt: TGTGCCAGCAGCTCGGGACCGCTCCCGCAGTATTTT
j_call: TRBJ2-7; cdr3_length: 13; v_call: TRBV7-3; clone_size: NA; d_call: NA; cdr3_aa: CASSRGRGLEQYF; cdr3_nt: TGTGCCAGCAGCCGAGGACGGGGGCTCGAGCAGTACTTC
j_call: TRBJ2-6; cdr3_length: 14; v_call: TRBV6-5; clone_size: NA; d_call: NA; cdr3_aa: CASSYSNGANVLTF; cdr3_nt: TGTGCCAGCAGTTACTCGAATGGGGCCAACGTCCTGACTTTC
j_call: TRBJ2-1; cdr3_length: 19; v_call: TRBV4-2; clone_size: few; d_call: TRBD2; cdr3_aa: CASSQAGTSGSLFYNEQFF; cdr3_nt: TGTGCCAGCAGCCAAGCCGGGACTAGCGGGAGCCTTTTCTACAATGAGCAGTTCTTC
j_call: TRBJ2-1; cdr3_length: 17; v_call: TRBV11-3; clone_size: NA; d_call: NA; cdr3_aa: CASSLGRWSGLHNEQFF; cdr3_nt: TGTGCCAGCAGCTTAGGGCGGTGGTCAGGGCTACACAATGAGCAGTTCTTC
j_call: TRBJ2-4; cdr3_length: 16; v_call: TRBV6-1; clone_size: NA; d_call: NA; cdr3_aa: CASSAGRGRTKNIQYF; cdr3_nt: TGTGCCAGCAGTGCCGGTAGGGGTAGGACCAAAAACATTCAGTACTTC
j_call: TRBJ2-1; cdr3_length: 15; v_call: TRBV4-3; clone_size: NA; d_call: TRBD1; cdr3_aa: CASSQPGQGAHEQFF; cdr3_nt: TGCGCCAGCAGCCAACCGGGACAGGGGGCCCATGAGCAGTTCTTC
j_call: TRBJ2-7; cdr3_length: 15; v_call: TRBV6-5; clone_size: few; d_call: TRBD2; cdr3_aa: CASSKREGRLGGQYF; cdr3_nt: TGTGCCAGCAGTAAGCGGGAGGGCCGGCTAGGTGGGCAGTACTTC
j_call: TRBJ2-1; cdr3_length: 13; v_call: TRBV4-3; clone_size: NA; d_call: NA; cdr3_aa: CASSQDWVNEQFF; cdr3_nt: TGCGCCAGCAGCCAAGATTGGGTCAATGAGCAGTTCTTC
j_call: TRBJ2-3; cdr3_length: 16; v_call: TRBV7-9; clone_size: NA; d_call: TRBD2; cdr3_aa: CASSSVLAAYTDTQYF; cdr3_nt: TGTGCCAGCAGCTCAGTGCTAGCGGCCTACACAGATACGCAGTATTTT
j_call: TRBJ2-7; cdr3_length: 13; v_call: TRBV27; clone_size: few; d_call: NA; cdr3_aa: CASGLQGYYEQYF; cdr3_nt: TGTGCCAGCGGCTTACAGGGATACTACGAGCAGTACTTC
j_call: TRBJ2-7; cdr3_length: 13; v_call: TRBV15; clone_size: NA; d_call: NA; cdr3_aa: CATSTRDEYEQYF; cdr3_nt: TGTGCCACCAGTACGCGGGATGAGTACGAGCAGTACTTC
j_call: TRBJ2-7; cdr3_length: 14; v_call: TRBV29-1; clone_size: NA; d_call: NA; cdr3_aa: CSASGTQSSYEQYF; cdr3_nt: TGCAGCGCCTCCGGGACCCAAAGCTCCTACGAGCAGTACTTC
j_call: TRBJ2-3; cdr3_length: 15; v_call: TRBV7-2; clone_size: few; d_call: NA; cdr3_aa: CASSLTYLSTDTQYF; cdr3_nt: TGTGCCAGCAGCCTTACCTACCTTAGCACAGATACGCAGTATTTT
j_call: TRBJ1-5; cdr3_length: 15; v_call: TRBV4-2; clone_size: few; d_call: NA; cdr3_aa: CASSQDTGRGQPQHF; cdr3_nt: TGTGCCAGCAGCCAAGACACAGGGAGGGGGCAGCCCCAGCATTTT
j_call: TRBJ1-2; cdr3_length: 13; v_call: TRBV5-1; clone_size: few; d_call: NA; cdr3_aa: CASSLGGLYGYTF; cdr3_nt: TGCGCCAGCAGCTTGGGAGGGTTATATGGCTACACCTTC
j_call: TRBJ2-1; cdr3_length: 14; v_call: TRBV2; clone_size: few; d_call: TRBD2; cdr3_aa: CASRKTGGNNEQFF; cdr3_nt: TGTGCCAGCAGGAAGACGGGAGGTAACAATGAGCAGTTCTTC
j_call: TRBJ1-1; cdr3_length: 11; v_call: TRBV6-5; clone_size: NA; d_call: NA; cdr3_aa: CASSPNTEAFF; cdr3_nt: TGTGCCAGCAGTCCAAACACTGAAGCTTTCTTT
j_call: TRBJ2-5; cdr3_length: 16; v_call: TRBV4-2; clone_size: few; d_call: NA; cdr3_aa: CASSQDRIAVEGTQYF; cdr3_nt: TGTGCCAGCAGCCAAGATCGTATCGCGGTAGAAGGGACCCAGTACTTC
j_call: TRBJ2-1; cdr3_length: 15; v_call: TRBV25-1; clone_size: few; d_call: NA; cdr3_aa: CASSTLTRGYNEQFF; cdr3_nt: TGTGCCAGCAGTACCCTCACCAGGGGCTACAATGAGCAGTTCTTC
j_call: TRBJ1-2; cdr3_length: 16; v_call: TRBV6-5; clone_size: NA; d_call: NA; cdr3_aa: CASSYSKGKPNYGYTF; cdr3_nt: TGTGCCAGCAGTTACTCGAAGGGGAAACCTAACTATGGCTACACCTTC
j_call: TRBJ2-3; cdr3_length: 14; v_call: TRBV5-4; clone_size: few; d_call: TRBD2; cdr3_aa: CASKLAGGKDTQYF; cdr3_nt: TGTGCCAGCAAACTAGCGGGAGGGAAAGATACGCAGTATTTT
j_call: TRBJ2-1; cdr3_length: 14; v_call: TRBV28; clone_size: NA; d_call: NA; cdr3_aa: CASATVNSYNEQFF; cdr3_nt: TGTGCCAGCGCCACGGTGAATTCTTACAATGAGCAGTTCTTC
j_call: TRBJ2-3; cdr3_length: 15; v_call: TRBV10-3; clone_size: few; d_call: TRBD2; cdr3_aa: CAISAGLDRPDTQYF; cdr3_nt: TGTGCCATCAGTGCGGGACTAGATCGGCCAGATACGCAGTATTTT
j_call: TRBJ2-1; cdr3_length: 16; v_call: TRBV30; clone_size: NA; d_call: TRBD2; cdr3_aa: CAWSLAGGPSYNEQFF; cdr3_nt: TGTGCCTGGAGTCTAGCGGGAGGGCCTTCCTACAATGAGCAGTTCTTC